This TCR beta chain came from a study of CD4 T cells in relation to SARS-CoV-2 and coronaviruses. Across the whole study: PBMCs were cultured with antigen for roughly 11 days before TCR beta sequencing.

Using immunoSEQ multiplex PCR, the repertoire was profiled, and TCRdb retains in-frame clones only, with some absent. The table records 20,000 to 25,000 clones, 74% of them present only once. Points on this clone: Antigen unknown.

The unexposed donors gave CD4+ T cells in 2011-2018, prior to COVID-19. The cells were cultured for around ten days before CD4+ T cells were isolated. Testing used SARS-CoV-2 S/N and four cold-coronavirus spikes on unexposed-donor CD4+ T cells, cells permitting. Fresh IL-2 medium replaced half the medium on days 3 and 7. The specimen was CD4+ T cells from PBMCs, cultured in vitro. The receptor's source is a human donor in good health.

CDR3 in amino acids: CASSRNTPGRGLDGYTF. CDR3 bases: TGTGCCAGCTCTCGAAATACCCCGGGACGGGGGCTAGATGGCTACACCTTC. This chain links TRBV18 with TRBJ1-2, with TRBD1 as a possible D gene (6 bases). Germline V CDR1 and CDR2: KGHSH, LQKENI. The V and J ends lost 6 bases and 6 bases respectively, with 26 bases between them. This CDR3 is 17 amino acids long.